The T cell receptor beta chain under discussion was sequenced for a study of Ad26.COV2.S vaccination and SARS-CoV-2 variants. Study as a whole: Donor got 5x10^10 or 1x10^11 viral particles of Ad26.COV2.S. Study-wide results and limits: The breadth of spike-specific CD8+ and CD4+ T cell responses after vaccination was reportedly substantial. People who got the vaccine had more spike-specific TCR breadth than people who got placebo. Measurement of non-spike TCR breadth gave similar results in vaccine and placebo recipients.

This clone was seen only a few times. The target antigen is unknown. Noted treatment: some 19 received Ad26.COV2.S at low or high dose, single or two shots; roughly five received placebo; per-sample allocation not given. Collection of the samples took place on day 63 after the first injection of vaccine or placebo. Germline CDR1 reads LNHNV; CDR2 reads YYDKDF (reference sequence). This CDR3 has 14 amino acids. V gave up 1 base and J gave up 2 bases, with 8 bases separating them. This table comes from immunoSEQ multiplex PCR, and its TCRdb copy is limited to in-frame clones, with some not included. The repertoire consists of more than 400,000 clones, with 90% occurring once and the leading ten covering roughly 4%.

This clonotype originated in a person aged 18-65 years who received the Ad26.COV2.S COVID-19 vaccine or a placebo. The sequencing used peripheral blood, collected in a trial of Ad26.COV2.S vaccine versus placebo. V usage is TRBV15 and J usage is TRBJ1-2; a weak D match, TRBD1 (6 bases). CDR3 loop: CATSRARGNYGYTF. Written as DNA, the CDR3 is TGTGCCACCAGCAGAGCCAGGGGAAACTATGGCTACACCTTC.